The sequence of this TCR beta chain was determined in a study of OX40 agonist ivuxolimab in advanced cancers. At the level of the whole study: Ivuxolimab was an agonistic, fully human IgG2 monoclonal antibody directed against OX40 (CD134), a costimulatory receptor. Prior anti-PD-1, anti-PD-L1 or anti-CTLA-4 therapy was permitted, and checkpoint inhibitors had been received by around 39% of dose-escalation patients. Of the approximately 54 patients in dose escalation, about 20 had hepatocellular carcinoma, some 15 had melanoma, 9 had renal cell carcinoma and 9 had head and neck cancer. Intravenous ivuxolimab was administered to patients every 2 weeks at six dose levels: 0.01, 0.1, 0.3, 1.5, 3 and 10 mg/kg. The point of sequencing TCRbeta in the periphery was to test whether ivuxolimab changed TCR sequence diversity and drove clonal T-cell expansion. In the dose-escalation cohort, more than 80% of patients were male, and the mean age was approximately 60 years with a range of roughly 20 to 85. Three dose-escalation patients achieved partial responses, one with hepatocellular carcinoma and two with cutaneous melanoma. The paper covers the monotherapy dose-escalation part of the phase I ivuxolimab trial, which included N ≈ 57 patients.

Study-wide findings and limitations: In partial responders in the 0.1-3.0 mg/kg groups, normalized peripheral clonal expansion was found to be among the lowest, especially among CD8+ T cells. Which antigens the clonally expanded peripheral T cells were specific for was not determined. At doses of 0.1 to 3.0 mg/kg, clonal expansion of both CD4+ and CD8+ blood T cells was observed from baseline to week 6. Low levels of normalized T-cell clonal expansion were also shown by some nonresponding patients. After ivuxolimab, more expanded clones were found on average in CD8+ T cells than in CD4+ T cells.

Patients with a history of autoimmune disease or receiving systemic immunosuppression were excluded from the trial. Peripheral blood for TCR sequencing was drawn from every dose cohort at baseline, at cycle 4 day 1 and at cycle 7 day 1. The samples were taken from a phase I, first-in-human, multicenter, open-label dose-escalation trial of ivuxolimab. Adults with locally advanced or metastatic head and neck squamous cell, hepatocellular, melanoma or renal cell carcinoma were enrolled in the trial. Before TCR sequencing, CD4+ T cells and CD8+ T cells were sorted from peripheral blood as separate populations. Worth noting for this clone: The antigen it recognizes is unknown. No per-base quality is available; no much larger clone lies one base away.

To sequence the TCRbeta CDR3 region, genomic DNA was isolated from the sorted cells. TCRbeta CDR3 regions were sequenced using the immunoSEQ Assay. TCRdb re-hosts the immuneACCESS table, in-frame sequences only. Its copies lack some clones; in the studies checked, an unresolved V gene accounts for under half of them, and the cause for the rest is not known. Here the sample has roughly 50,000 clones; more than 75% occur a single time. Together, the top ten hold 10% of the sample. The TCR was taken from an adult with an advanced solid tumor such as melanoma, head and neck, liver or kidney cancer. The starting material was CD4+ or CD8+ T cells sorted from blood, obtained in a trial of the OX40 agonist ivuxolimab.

Here the CDR3 is given as CASTRQGNQPQHF. The base sequence is TGTGCCAGCACCAGGCAGGGAAATCAGCCCCAGCATTTT. The chain is assembled from TRBV6-6 and TRBJ1-5; a weak D assignment points to TRBD1 (5 bases agree). The trim is 7 bases for V and 4 bases for J, with a gap of 11 bases between the germline ends. Reading from cysteine to phenylalanine, the CDR3 counts 13 amino acids. The entry retains the CDR3 DNA only, 39 bases that are in frame from base 1. The germline V gene (reference sequence) gives CDR1 as MNHNY and CDR2 as SVGAGI.